These T cell receptor beta chains were read from a single sample in a study of tumor-infiltrating lymphocytes in oesophageal squamous cell carcinoma. TCRdb independently ran MiXCR on the PCR reads; one entry per CDR3 protein. The table has more than 9,500 distinct CDR3 sequences, roughly 50% seen once. The sample consisted of esophageal tumor tissue. All receptors come from a male donor with esophageal squamous cell carcinoma. Both conserved end residues are part of each CDR3. A D gene is named only where the DNA matches it firmly. The size of a clone is reported for some rows only, either as once, few or many, or as a class for expanded clones.

clone_size	d_call	v_call	j_call	cdr3_nt	cdr3_aa
-	TRBD1	TRBV7-2	TRBJ1-1	TGTGCCAGCGACGACAGGGCAAACACTGAAGCTTTCTTT	CASDDRANTEAFF
-	TRBD2	TRBV7-6	TRBJ2-5	TGTGCTAGCAGCTGGGGACTAGCGGGAGGGGAGACCCAGTACTTC	CASSWGLAGGETQYF
-	TRBD2	TRBV7-2	TRBJ2-5	TGTGCCAGCATGCTTAATAGCGGGAGAGAGACCCAGTACTTC	CASMLNSGRETQYF
-	-	TRBV7-6	TRBJ2-1	TGTGCCAGCAGCTTCTATCGCAATGAGCAGTTCTTC	CASSFYRNEQFF
many	TRBD1	TRBV6-1	TRBJ2-7	TGTGCCAGCAGTGAATTGTCAGGGGGCCCCTACGAGCAGTACTTC	CASSELSGGPYEQYF
-	TRBD2	TRBV6-1	TRBJ2-1	TGTGCCAGCAGCCAGGTGGGGGGGACCACTTACAATGAGCAGTTCTTC	CASSQVGGTTYNEQFF
-	-	TRBV11-2	TRBJ2-3	TGTGCCAGCAGCTTAAAGGGGGTCAGACGACCTAGCACAGATACGCAGTATTTT	CASSLKGVRRPSTDTQYF
few	TRBD2	TRBV7-6	TRBJ2-1	TGTGCCAGCAGCCCCAGGACTAGCTTGAATGAGCAGTTCTTC	CASSPRTSLNEQFF
-	TRBD2	TRBV10-3	TRBJ2-7	TGTGCCATCGGCGCGGGACTAGCGGGATCCTACGAGCAGTACTTC	CAIGAGLAGSYEQYF
-	-	TRBV7-2	TRBJ2-1	TGTGCCAGCAGCTTAGGAGGGACGCTCTCCTACGAGCAGTTCTTC	CASSLGGTLSYEQFF
-	TRBD1	TRBV7-6	TRBJ1-1	TGTGCCAGCAGCTTAGCACACAGGGGTGACACTGAAGCTTTCTTT	CASSLAHRGDTEAFF
-	TRBD2	TRBV7-3	TRBJ2-1	TGTGCCAGCAGCCCCCGGGCTAGCGGCTCATCCTACAATGAGCAGTTCTTC	CASSPRASGSSYNEQFF
medium-sized	TRBD1	TRBV7-6	TRBJ2-7	TGTGCCAGCAGCTGGGGACAGGGGTACGAGCAGTACTTC	CASSWGQGYEQYF
once	TRBD1	TRBV18	TRBJ2-7	TGTGCCAGCTCACCACTGGGACAGGGCACCTACGAGCAGTACTTC	CASSPLGQGTYEQYF
-	TRBD1	TRBV7-8	TRBJ2-1	TGTGCCAGCAGGGTGGGGCAGGGGGCATGGAATGAGCAGTTCTTC	CASRVGQGAWNEQFF
-	TRBD1	TRBV28	TRBJ2-1	TGTGCCACCGAACCGGGACAGGGGGCTTACAATGAGCAGTTCTTC	CATEPGQGAYNEQFF
few	TRBD1	TRBV7-3	TRBJ2-3	TGTGCCAGCAGCTTACAGGGGGCTACAGATACGCAGTATTTT	CASSLQGATDTQYF